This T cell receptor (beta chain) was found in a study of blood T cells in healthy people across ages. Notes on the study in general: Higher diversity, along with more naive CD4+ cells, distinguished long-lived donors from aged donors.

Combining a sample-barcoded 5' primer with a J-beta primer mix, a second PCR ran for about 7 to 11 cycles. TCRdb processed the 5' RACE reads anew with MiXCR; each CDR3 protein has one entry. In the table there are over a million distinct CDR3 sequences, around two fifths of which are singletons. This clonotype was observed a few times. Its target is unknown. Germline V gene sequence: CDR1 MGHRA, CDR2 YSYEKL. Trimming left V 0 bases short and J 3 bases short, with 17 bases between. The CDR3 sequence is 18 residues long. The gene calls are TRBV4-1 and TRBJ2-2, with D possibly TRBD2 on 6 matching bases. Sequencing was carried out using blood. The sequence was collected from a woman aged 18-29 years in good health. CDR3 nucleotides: TGCGCCAGCAGCCAAGATGGAGGGAGCGTCGGGGACACCGGGGAGCTGTTTTTT. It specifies CASSQDGGSVGDTGELFF.